Listed below are T cell receptor beta chains from one sample, sequenced in a study of regulatory T cells in long-lasting Graves disease. TCRdb re-analysed the multiplex PCR reads in MiXCR, keeping a single row per CDR3 protein. Of roughly 610,000 distinct CDR3 sequences in the sample, about 16% were seen once. The sample was also reused in another study, on T cells in Graves' hyperthyroidism and ophthalmopathy.

This specimen consisted of peripheral blood mononuclear cells (PBMCs), obtained at new diagnosis, from a patient treated with antithyroid drugs. The receptors shown here come from a man between 18 and 35 years old with Graves disease. CDR3s include the opening cysteine and the closing phenylalanine or tryptophan. A D gene is named only where the DNA matches it firmly. Size tells how often a clone was seen (once, few, many) or the class of an expanded clone, and some rows leave it out.

>TRBJ1-1|TRBD1|TRBV5-1|few
CASSKSPGQGILYDTEAFF
TGCGCCAGCAGTAAATCGCCGGGACAGGGAATTTTATATGACACTGAGGCTTTCTTT
>TRBJ2-5|-|TRBV6-2/TRBV6-3|many
CASSESVVQETQYF
TGTGCCAGCAGTGAATCGGTAGTGCAAGAGACCCAGTACTTC
>TRBJ2-7|-|TRBV5-1|many
CASSLRRQGYEQYF
TGCGCCAGCAGCTTGAGGCGCCAGGGCTACGAGCAGTACTTC
>TRBJ2-1|-|TRBV7-9|-
CASIRGAGQGGRRTYNEQFF
TGTGCCAGCATCCGCGGGGCAGGGCAGGGGGGGAGACGCACCTACAATGAGCAGTTCTTC
>TRBJ1-5|TRBD1|TRBV12-3/TRBV12-4|many
CASSPGRDSQPQHF
TGTGCCAGCAGTCCGGGACGGGACAGTCAGCCCCAGCATTTT
>TRBJ2-5|-|TRBV28|many
CASSPQMETQYF
TGTGCCAGCAGTCCCCAAATGGAGACCCAGTACTTC
>TRBJ1-4|TRBD1|TRBV6-1|few
CASSRSPQGAGEKLFF
TGTGCCAGCAGCCGATCCCCACAGGGGGCAGGGGAAAAACTGTTTTTT
>TRBJ2-7|-|TRBV2|many
CASSEEAGPYEQYF
TGTGCCAGCAGTGAAGAGGCGGGTCCCTACGAGCAGTACTTC
>TRBJ2-5|-|TRBV7-6|few
CASSQTVNLEWAGKQKTQYF
TGTGCCAGCAGCCAAACCGTCAACTTGGAGTGGGCGGGTAAACAGAAGACCCAGTACTTC
>TRBJ1-5|-|TRBV12-3/TRBV12-4|once
CASSSVPTKGRSNQPQHF
TGTGCCAGCAGTTCAGTCCCCACAAAAGGACGGAGCAATCAGCCCCAGCATTTT
>TRBJ2-7|TRBD1|TRBV10-1|-
CASSDSGQGWHEQYF
TGCGCCAGCAGTGACAGCGGACAGGGGTGGCACGAGCAGTACTTC
>TRBJ2-5|TRBD2|TRBV3-1|-
CASSQEGLAGRETQYF
TGTGCCAGCAGCCAGGAGGGACTAGCAGGAAGAGAGACCCAGTACTTC